These 30 T cell receptor beta chains share one sample of origin, sequenced in a study of shared clonotypes between healthy human individuals. Generated by immunoSEQ multiplex PCR, the TCRdb table keeps only in-frame clones and is missing some. Among around 2.1 million clones, about 92% were seen once, and the ten largest hold about 1.5%. As defined, naive CD8 cells were CD45RO-negative and positively selected for CCR7, with terminally differentiated effector memory CD45RA+ cells excluded. Sequenced input: naive CD8+ T cells from PBMCs. These receptors all stem from a young man in good health. Some clones in this sample may be carry-over from other donors' samples.

V and J are TRBV2 and TRBJ2-3, with TRBD2 matching 9 bases. The CDR3 has 15 residues. Germline CDR1 is SNHLY and CDR2 is FYNNEI. Trimming removed 10 bases from V and 4 bases from J; junction bases left unmatched: 12. The CDR3 DNA reads TGTGCCATCAGACTAGCGGCATACTTAGCAGATACGCAGTATTTT. This gives the protein CAIRLAAYLADTQYF.

The rearrangement links TRBV19 to TRBJ1-4; a possible D gene is TRBD1 (5 bases). The germline CDR1 and CDR2 sequences are LNHDA and SQIVND (reference sequence). The V end lost 11 bases, the J end lost 10 bases, and 17 bases lay between the germline ends. CDR3 length equals 12 residues. CDR3 residues: CAARDVRGKLFF. DNA of the CDR3: TGTGCCGCGAGGGACGTGCGGGGAAAACTGTTTTTT.

The chain joins TRBV5-3 to TRBJ1-5, with 9 positions matching TRBD1. TRBV5-3 is given ORF status, its function remaining uncertain. Losses at the gene ends were 0 bases for V and 2 bases for J; bases not matched to a gene: 12. This CDR3 is 19 amino acids long. This chain's CDR3 is CARSLADRGRTNGNQPQHF. CDR3 DNA sequence: TGTGCCAGAAGCTTGGCGGACAGGGGTAGAACCAACGGCAATCAGCCCCAGCATTTT.

The chain carries TRBV27 and TRBJ2-6; the match to TRBD1 covers 9 bases. The CDR3 loop spans 15 amino acids. With V trimmed by 6 bases and J by 4 bases, 4 bases remained unmatched. CDR1 MNHEY and CDR2 SMNVEV come from the germline V gene (reference sequence). This CDR3 reads CASRQGARGANVLTF. In DNA form, the CDR3 reads TGTGCCAGCAGACAGGGGGCGCGAGGGGCCAACGTCCTGACTTTC.

In DNA, the CDR3 is TGCGCCAGCGGGACAGGGGAATATGAAGCTTTCTTT. Residues: CASGTGEYEAFF. The genes are TRBV10-2 and TRBJ1-1, with 10 bases matching TRBD1. The CDR3 consists of 12 residues. The germline V gene encodes CDR1 WSHSY and CDR2 SAAADI. The V and J ends lost 8 bases and 7 bases, in that order; junction bases with no gene match: 4.

J is TRBJ1-5 and V is TRBV6-1; the D is unclear. V was shortened by 4 bases and J by 5 bases, with 18 bases between the two germline ends. The V gene's germline CDR1 is MNHNS and CDR2 SASEGT. The CDR3 has 16 residues. Here the CDR3 DNA reads TGTGCCAGCAGTGGACTTCGTGGCGCATGGGATCAGCCCCAGCATTTT. Its protein product is CASSGLRGAWDQPQHF.

In nucleotides, the CDR3 is TGTGCCAGCAACCAAAACACAGATACGCAGTATTTT. Amino acid sequence: CASNQNTDTQYF. This chain uses TRBV5-6 with TRBJ2-3; D unresolved. V was pared by 6 bases and J by 2 bases, with 7 bases between. CDR3 size: 12 residues. Germline lookup yields CDR1 SGHDT and CDR2 YYEEEE. The variable domain in full, with the rest retrieved from reference TRBV5-6 and TRBJ2-3, is DAGVTQSPTHLIKTRGQQVTLRCSPKSGHDTVSWYQQALGQGPQFIFQYYEEEERQRGNFPDRFSGHQFPNYSSELNVNALLLGDSALYLCASNQNTDTQYFGPGTRLTVL.

The chain recombines TRBV7-9 with TRBJ2-3, with 8 bases identical to TRBD2. The ends lost 3 bases at V and 4 bases at J; junction bases unmatched: 6. This CDR3 is built from 15 residues. Germline V gene data show CDR1 as SEHNR and CDR2 as FQNEAQ (reference sequence). CDR3 sequence: CASSFLTSVSDTQYF. The CDR3 DNA follows: TGTGCCAGCAGCTTTCTGACTAGCGTATCAGATACGCAGTATTTT.

The rearrangement uses TRBV9 and TRBJ1-3; D is unclear. Germline values: CDR1 SGDLS, CDR2 YYNGEE. The CDR3 sequence is 17 residues long. V was pared by 5 bases and J by 1 base, with 19 bases between. The CDR3 sequence: CASSLGWAGASGNTIYF. CDR3 DNA sequence: TGTGCCAGCAGTTTAGGGTGGGCCGGAGCGTCTGGAAACACCATATATTTT.

Remarks on this clone: Additional DNA sequences in this sample encode the identical CDR3. The chain is built from TRBV6-5 and TRBJ2-7; 7 bases map to TRBD2. With V trimmed by 8 bases and J by 4 bases, 5 bases remained unmatched. The CDR3 loop spans 12 amino acids. Germline V CDR1 and CDR2: MNHEY, SVGAGI. The CDR3 DNA is TGTGCCAGCCGCGCGGGAGCGTACGAGCAGTACTTC. This encodes CASRAGAYEQYF.

The V call is TRBV7-9, the J call TRBJ2-6; D is perhaps TRBD2 (6 bases). The CDR3 totals 19 residues. V lost 5 bases, J lost 2 bases, and 22 bases lay in between. Germline V lookup: CDR1 SEHNR, CDR2 FQNEAQ (reference sequence). As DNA, the CDR3 is TGTGCCAGCAGCATCCCCTTGGAAGGGGACTCTACTGGGGCCAACGTCCTGACTTTC. The encoded protein is CASSIPLEGDSTGANVLTF. Combining the CDR3 with reference TRBV7-9 and TRBJ2-6 gives the whole variable domain DTGVSQNPRHKITKRGQNVTFRCDPISEHNRLYWYRQTLGQGPEFLTYFQNEAQLEKSRLLSDRFSAERPKGSFSTLEIQRTEQGDSAMYLCASSIPLEGDSTGANVLTFGAGSRLTVL.

A remark on this clone: This specimen includes other DNA sequences encoding the same CDR3. The gene calls are TRBV28 and TRBJ2-2; D uncertain. The V and J ends lost 4 bases and 2 bases respectively, with 8 bases between them. This CDR3 has 14 amino acids. CDR1 and CDR2 from the germline V gene are MDHEN and SYDVKM. This CDR3 is CASSSGINTGELFF. The CDR3 DNA is TGTGCCAGCAGTTCGGGCATTAACACCGGGGAGCTGTTTTTT.

J is TRBJ2-3 and V is TRBV4-3; D may be TRBD2 (5 bases). Trimming stripped 0 bases from V and 4 bases from J, with 8 bases between. CDR3 length equals 14 residues. Germline V gene sequence: CDR1 LGHNA, CDR2 YSLEER. CDR3 residues: CASSQDGVSDTQYF. The CDR3 region has the DNA TGCGCCAGCAGCCAAGACGGGGTTTCAGATACGCAGTATTTT.

The chain is built from TRBV19 and TRBJ1-5, with D perhaps TRBD1 (6 bases). Germline V gene lookup returns CDR1 LNHDA and CDR2 SQIVND (reference sequence). This CDR3 comprises 17 residues. V was pared by 5 bases and J by 0 bases, with 17 bases between. The CDR3 is CASSLPGAVNSNQPQHF. In DNA, the CDR3 is TGTGCCAGTAGTCTCCCGGGGGCGGTCAATAGCAATCAGCCCCAGCATTTT.

The chain has TRBV6-1 and TRBJ1-2; D is unclear. Germline V CDR1 and CDR2: MNHNS, SASEGT. Between the trimmed V and J ends, which lost 2 bases and 8 bases, there was a span of 21 bases. The CDR3 runs 16 residues. CDR3 loop: CASSEFFGETSGGYTF. CDR3 sequence (DNA): TGTGCCAGCAGTGAATTTTTTGGGGAAACAAGTGGCGGCTACACCTTC.

The V gene is TRBV27, the J gene TRBJ2-3; D remains unclear. The CDR3 is 14 residues long. Germline V lookup: CDR1 MNHEY, CDR2 SMNVEV (reference sequence). V was cut by 2 bases and J by 2 bases, with 8 bases left in between. In nucleotides, the CDR3 is TGTGCCAGCAGTTTACTTGGGTACACAGATACGCAGTATTTT. Translating it yields CASSLLGYTDTQYF.

As concerns this clone: This sample also contains other DNA sequences that code for the same CDR3. V usage is TRBV4-1 and J usage is TRBJ2-5; D uncertain. Trimming removed 4 bases from V and 3 bases from J, with 9 bases in between. Germline V gives CDR1 MGHRA, CDR2 YSYEKL. The CDR3 has 13 residues. CDR3 DNA sequence: TGCGCCAGCAGCCCGGACGTAGAAGAGACCCAGTACTTC. Translated: CASSPDVEETQYF.

This clone appeared once. J is TRBJ2-5 and V is TRBV9; 9 positions match TRBD1. In germline, CDR1 is SGDLS, CDR2 YYNGEE. Trimming at V came to 3 bases and at J to 2 bases, leaving 5 bases not matched to a gene. This CDR3 has 15 residues. The CDR3 DNA follows: TGTGCCAGCAGCGGGAGGGACAGGGAGCAAGAGACCCAGTACTTC. It encodes CASSGRDREQETQYF.

The CDR3 loop is CASNVVGGRQETQYF. CDR3 nucleotide sequence: TGTGCCAGCAACGTTGTGGGGGGACGACAAGAGACCCAGTACTTC. The chain employs TRBV5-8 and TRBJ2-5; perhaps TRBD2 as D (6 bases). The germline V gene has CDR1 SGHTS and CDR2 YDEGEE. CDR3 length: 15 amino acids. V gave up 6 bases and J gave up 2 bases, with 17 bases separating them.

The V gene is TRBV4-3, the J gene TRBJ2-1; no definite D call. V was cut by 1 base and J by 1 base, with 8 bases left in between. Per germline, CDR1 LGHNA and CDR2 YSLEER. This CDR3 comprises 15 residues. CDR3 residues: CASSQGRRSYNEQFF. CDR3 bases: TGCGCCAGCAGCCAAGGACGAAGGTCCTACAATGAGCAGTTCTTC.

The chain employs TRBV28 and TRBJ2-2, with D perhaps matching TRBD1 or TRBD2 (5 bases each). Deletions cut 5 bases from V and 3 bases from J, with 13 bases between. The CDR3 totals 15 residues. Per germline, CDR1 MDHEN and CDR2 SYDVKM. DNA for the CDR3: TGTGCCAGCAGTCCGGGACCAACCTACACCGGGGAGCTGTTTTTT. Its protein is CASSPGPTYTGELFF.

The rearrangement uses TRBV5-6 and TRBJ2-3; D is unclear. CDR1 is SGHDT and CDR2 is YYEEEE in the germline V gene. V was cut by 0 bases and J by 2 bases, with 16 bases left in between. This CDR3 region has 17 residues. The CDR3 protein is CASSLGPGRGSTDTQYF. DNA for the CDR3: TGTGCCAGCAGCTTGGGCCCTGGTCGAGGTTCCACAGATACGCAGTATTTT.

J is TRBJ2-7 and V is TRBV27; 7 positions agree with TRBD1. The CDR3 covers 15 residues. J was trimmed by 3 bases and V by 4 bases; bases with no gene match: 9. From germline, CDR1 is MNHEY and CDR2 SMNVEV (reference sequence). The CDR3 loop reads CASSYRGSYGYEQYF. The DNA for the CDR3 is TGTGCCAGCAGTTACAGGGGTTCGTATGGCTACGAGCAGTACTTC.

Of note for this clone: Germline is not matched at one junction end, which may reflect a read error. V gene TRBV2 combines with J gene TRBJ2-2; D is perhaps TRBD2 (7 bases). Germline CDR1 SNHLY, CDR2 FYNNEI. CDR3 length: 18 amino acids. Here the CDR3 DNA reads TGTGCCAGCACTGAAGCGGGGAGGGGGACGTCAAACACCGGGGAGCTGTTTTTT. This sequence encodes CASTEAGRGTSNTGELFF.

This clone was detected a few times. V gene TRBV5-6 combines with J gene TRBJ1-2; TRBD1 aligns across 8 bases. This CDR3 has 15 residues. The trim removed 4 bases at V and 6 bases at J, leaving 11 bases unmatched. Germline V gene sequence: CDR1 SGHDT, CDR2 YYEEEE. CDR3 protein: CASSPGTGSSHGYTF. The CDR3 region has the DNA TGTGCCAGCAGCCCGGGGACAGGTTCTTCCCATGGCTACACCTTC.

The rearrangement uses TRBV6-5 and TRBJ2-1; TRBD1 might be the D (6 bases). The CDR3 extends over 15 amino acids. Germline values: CDR1 MNHEY, CDR2 SVGAGI. Trimming left V 6 bases short and J 4 bases short, with 16 bases between. The CDR3 here is CASSQGTGLYNEQFF. Written as DNA, the CDR3 is TGTGCCAGCAGCCAGGGGACCGGCCTGTACAATGAGCAGTTCTTC.

V usage is TRBV7-9 and J usage is TRBJ2-5; 7 positions match TRBD1. The DNA end is more similar to TRBJ2-7, so the J call may be wrong. Germline assignment: CDR1 SEHNR and CDR2 FQNEAQ (reference sequence). The CDR3 length is 14 residues. CDR3 sequence (DNA): TGTGCCAGCAGCACCCGGGACAGTCCCTACGAGCAGTACTTC. It encodes CASSTRDSPYEQYF.

The chain links TRBV27 to TRBJ2-1, with D unresolved. Germline V CDR1 and CDR2: MNHEY, SMNVEV (reference sequence). V was trimmed by 6 bases and J by 6 bases, leaving 12 bases between them. This CDR3 has 13 residues. The CDR3 nucleotides are TGTGCCAGCAGAAAGGACCTCATCAATGAGCAGTTCTTC. Protein: CASRKDLINEQFF.

The chain has TRBV27 and TRBJ2-1, with D unclear. Per germline, CDR1 MNHEY and CDR2 SMNVEV (reference sequence). The CDR3 is 14 residues long. The ends were cut back, 5 bases at V and 8 bases at J, with 16 bases in the middle. The CDR3 DNA reads as TGTGCCAGCAGTCCGCCGACTCCTCCGTATGAGCAGTTCTTC. Translation: CASSPPTPPYEQFF.

This clone appeared once. The chain couples TRBV6-5 to TRBJ2-2; 9 bases match TRBD2. The trim removed 5 bases at V and 5 bases at J, leaving 3 bases unmatched. The length of the CDR3 is 14 residues. The germline V gene has CDR1 MNHEY and CDR2 SVGAGI. The CDR3 protein is CASSIAGDTGELFF. The CDR3 DNA reads TGTGCCAGCAGTATAGCGGGAGATACCGGGGAGCTGTTTTTT.